This T cell receptor beta chain stems from a study of identical twins (TCRdb year 2016). Concerning the study at large: To test whether fetal clonotypes persist, the study used deep sequencing on TCR alpha and beta repertoires from monozygotic twins, unrelated adults of various ages, and cord blood. To rule out contamination, replicate twin experiments were performed at different times with different library preparation protocols.

Only healthy Caucasian donors were included. Three pairs of female monozygotic twins, all aged 18 to 29 years, made up the twin cohort. Miltenyi CD45RO+ enrichment and human naive T-cell isolation kits were used to isolate memory (CD45RO+) and naive T cells from PBMC. On this clonotype itself: Its antigen target is currently unknown. It has no much larger one-base neighbor in the sample; base qualities were not kept.

The library was prepared using 5' RACE. The sequencer was an Illumina HiSeq 2000. A universal primer binding site was introduced by template switching, and a unique molecular identifier was present in the final cDNA, enabling accurate counting of TCR cDNA molecules. Specific primers in the conserved constant-segment region were used to synthesize first-strand cDNA for the TCR alpha and beta chains. To control for contamination, every cDNA library carried two barcodes: a SMART-Mk sample barcode plus Illumina barcodes. TruSeq adapter sequences along with Illumina sample barcodes were introduced in two successive PCR steps. TCR alpha and beta cDNA libraries were sequenced on the Illumina HiSeq platform with custom primers. The paper's processing steps were these. MiGEC was used to process raw reads and extract unique molecular identifiers, and MiXCR was used to find CDR3 positions. For each individual, recombination models were inferred using an EM algorithm with the repgenHMM and IGoR tools. Shared clonotypes were analyzed with the tcR package in R, and sharing was normalized by the product of cloneset sizes. Out-of-frame nonproductive sequences were analyzed to study raw recombination free of thymic and clonal selection effects. The public sequencing data were trimmed at Q25 with fastp and processed into clonotypes with MiXCR by TCRdb, which kept only in-frame beta chains. All rows with the same CDR3 protein become a single entry with the most common DNA and genes. The V and J calls reflect TCRdb's pipeline rather than the authors' work. The sample data list about 220,000 distinct CDR3 sequences, and around 6.9% of these were observed just once. More than 1.5% of the sample is held by the ten biggest clonotypes.

Via the germline V gene, CDR1 is MDHEN and CDR2 SYDVKM. From the cysteine up to the phenylalanine, the CDR3 has a length of 15 residues. Only CDR3 DNA is held: 45 bases, read in frame from base 1. The germline V end is reduced by 6 bases and the J end by 4 bases; junction bases left unmatched: 9. The investigation overall reported the following: Excess twin sharing in beta out-of-frame sequences was weaker because fewer shared sequences lowered the signal-to-noise ratio. Compared with coincidental sharing between unrelated individuals, out-of-frame TCR alpha sequences shared between twins had an excess of sequences with low generation probability. Zero-insertion analyses could be partly confounded by invariant T cells such as MAIT and iNKT, although diverse VJ usage argued against such confounding for most clonotypes. Because the same donors could not be followed over many years, conclusions were based on cross-sectional statistical analysis. Fewer insertions were carried by abundant cord blood beta clonotypes; a weaker similar trend was observed in young adult naive repertoires, while no such trend was observed in memory repertoires. In monozygotic twins, out-of-frame TCR alpha sharing was systematically underestimated by recombination models, although the models agreed with sharing between unrelated individuals.

The data also belong to a second study, concerning yellow fever vaccine responses in identical twins. The second paper states: According to the authors, the vaccine-induced T cell response in identical twins seemed to be partly convergent and partly specific to each individual. In the study, vaccine-responding T cell clones were precisely tracked in identical twins.

The chain is encoded by TRBV28 joined to TRBJ1-1, with 9 bases aligning to TRBD1. This TCR derives from a woman aged 18-30 years in good health. Material: memory (CD45RO+) T cells sorted from blood. In light of the paper, this sample's cell subset or site label describes: CD45RO+ enriched T cells. The nucleotides read TGTGCCAGCAGAACCTACAGGGGGCTGGGCACTGAAGCTTTCTTT. This translates into CASRTYRGLGTEAFF.